This is a list of T cell receptor beta chains from one sample in a study of blood T cells in healthy people across ages. In TCRdb, the 5' RACE reads were re-called with MiXCR into one record per CDR3 protein. The data contain about 970,000 distinct CDR3 sequences, roughly 51% of them singletons. The source material was blood. The receptors here all came from a woman aged 55-70 years in good health. The CDR3 runs from the conserved cysteine through the conserved F or W. The D gene is left open where the match is weak. Size tells how often a clone was seen (once, few, many) or the class of an expanded clone, and some rows leave it out.

CDR3aa,CDR3nt,j_gene,v_gene,d_gene,abundance
CAGSPVEDAKNIQYF,TGCGCCGGCAGCCCCGTGGAGGATGCCAAAAACATTCAGTACTTC,TRBJ2-4,TRBV4-1,-,-
CASRPAFSSYEQYF,TGTGCCAGCAGACCCGCCTTTAGCTCCTACGAGCAGTACTTC,TRBJ2-7,TRBV12-3/TRBV12-4,-,-
CAISGMDPGMETQYF,TGTGCCATCAGTGGCATGGACCCAGGGATGGAGACCCAGTACTTC,TRBJ2-5,TRBV10-3,-,many
CAWTWGLGANVLTF,TGTGCCTGGACGTGGGGGCTTGGGGCCAACGTCCTGACTTTC,TRBJ2-6,TRBV30,-,-
CASSQGRLAMSKYEQYF,TGCGCCAGCAGCCAAGGCCGACTAGCGATGTCTAAGTACGAGCAGTACTTC,TRBJ2-7,TRBV4-1,TRBD2,-
CAISESQTGAYEQYF,TGTGCCATCAGTGAGTCCCAAACAGGGGCCTACGAGCAGTACTTC,TRBJ2-7,TRBV10-3,TRBD1,few
CASSSTGLAQVDTQYF,TGTGCCAGCAGTTCAACGGGACTAGCGCAGGTAGATACGCAGTATTTT,TRBJ2-3,TRBV27,TRBD2,few
CASSQAFFPRDRRSMAGELFF,TGCGCCAGCAGCCAAGCATTTTTCCCTCGTGACAGGAGAAGTATGGCCGGGGAGCTGTTTTTT,TRBJ2-2,TRBV4-1,-,-
CASRGSPLVLSPYEQYF,TGTGCCAGCAGGGGAAGTCCACTAGTACTCTCCCCCTACGAGCAGTACTTC,TRBJ2-7,TRBV28,-,few
CASRARGGKTQYF,TGTGCCAGCAGAGCGCGGGGGGGGAAGACCCAGTACTTC,TRBJ2-5,TRBV28,TRBD2,-
CASSPQPYEQYF,TGCGCCAGCAGCCCCCAACCGTACGAGCAGTACTTC,TRBJ2-7,TRBV6-6,-,-
CASSGASEQFF,TGTGCCAGTAGCGGGGCTAGTGAGCAGTTCTTC,TRBJ2-1,TRBV2,TRBD2,few
CSLKGGRGLSYNEQYF,TGCAGCCTAAAAGGGGGTCGGGGACTATCCTACAATGAGCAGTACTTC,TRBJ2-5,TRBV20-1,-,once
CASSPLGAGTEQYF,TGCGCCAGCAGCCCCCTGGGGGCAGGGACCGAGCAGTACTTC,TRBJ2-7,TRBV4-1,-,-
CASSLTPSRETQYF,TGTGCCAGCAGCTTAACCCCCAGCCGGGAGACCCAGTACTTC,TRBJ2-5,TRBV7-6,-,few
CASSASLAGGTDTQYF,TGTGCCAGCAGCGCCTCACTAGCGGGAGGGACAGATACGCAGTATTTT,TRBJ2-3,TRBV9,TRBD2,-
CASSQETRKGEQFF,TGTGCCAGCAGCCAAGAAACCCGGAAGGGTGAGCAGTTCTTC,TRBJ2-1,TRBV4-2,-,-
CASSPGGLAAYEQYF,TGCGCCAGCAGCCCCGGGGGACTAGCGGCTTACGAGCAGTACTTC,TRBJ2-7,TRBV4-1,TRBD2,-
CASELPGGEQFF,TGTGCCAGCGAACTACCCGGGGGTGAGCAGTTCTTC,TRBJ2-1,TRBV24-1,-,few
CASSSGLAGGKEQYF,TGTGCCAGCAGCTCAGGACTAGCGGGAGGGAAGGAGCAGTACTTC,TRBJ2-4,TRBV11-2,TRBD2,-
CSASSGNSIDTQYF,TGCAGTGCTAGTAGCGGGAATAGCATAGATACGCAGTATTTT,TRBJ2-3,TRBV20-1,TRBD2,-
CASSRGQGAFGYEQYF,TGTGCCAGCAGCCGGGGACAGGGGGCGTTCGGCTACGAGCAGTACTTC,TRBJ2-7,TRBV3-1,TRBD1,-
CASSTWDGQTQYF,TGTGCCAGCAGCACCTGGGACGGGCAGACCCAGTACTTC,TRBJ2-5,TRBV5-8,-,-
CASSGLAGKAYEQYF,TGTGCCAGCAGCGGACTAGCGGGAAAGGCCTACGAGCAGTACTTC,TRBJ2-7,TRBV12-3/TRBV12-4,TRBD2,-
CASSLVRGELHF,TGTGCCAGCAGCTTAGTAAGGGGGGAGCTCCACTTT,TRBJ1-6,TRBV7-2,-,-
CASSVPGGSKNNEQFF,TGTGCCAGCAGCGTACCCGGCGGGAGTAAGAACAATGAGCAGTTCTTC,TRBJ2-1,TRBV9,TRBD2,few
CSASRGGKSYNEQFF,TGCAGTGCTAGTCGAGGGGGGAAGTCCTACAATGAGCAGTTCTTC,TRBJ2-1,TRBV20-1,-,-
CGSKGYTGELFF,TGTGGGAGCAAGGGGTACACCGGGGAGCTGTTTTTT,TRBJ2-2,TRBV28,-,-
CASSVGGTEGYTF,TGTGCCAGCAGCGTAGGGGGGACAGAAGGCTACACCTTC,TRBJ1-2,TRBV9,TRBD1,-
CASNLRETGSEKLFF,TGTGCCAGCAACCTCCGGGAAACAGGGAGTGAAAAACTGTTTTTT,TRBJ1-4,TRBV12-3/TRBV12-4,-,-
CASSKTAGGHGYTF,TGTGCCAGCAGTAAAACAGCAGGGGGCCATGGCTACACCTTC,TRBJ1-2,TRBV12-3/TRBV12-4,TRBD1,-
CSVEEALGESTDTQYF,TGCAGCGTTGAAGAGGCCCTAGGGGAAAGCACAGATACGCAGTATTTT,TRBJ2-3,TRBV29-1,-,-
CASSLPGEAKNIQYF,TGTGCCAGCAGCTTGCCGGGTGAAGCCAAAAACATTCAGTACTTC,TRBJ2-4,TRBV5-6,-,few
CASRSYYEQYF,TGTGCCAGCAGGTCATACTACGAGCAGTACTTC,TRBJ2-7,TRBV13,-,-
CASSFQGRYQETQYF,TGTGCCAGCAGCTTTCAGGGGAGGTACCAAGAGACCCAGTACTTC,TRBJ2-5,TRBV5-4,-,-
CASSLGLALNNEQFF,TGTGCCAGCAGCTTGGGACTAGCGCTAAACAATGAGCAGTTCTTC,TRBJ2-1,TRBV5-6,TRBD2,-
CSARPTGHQPQHF,TGCAGTGCTAGACCTACGGGACACCAGCCCCAGCATTTT,TRBJ1-5,TRBV20-1,-,-
CASSWEARQDTQYF,TGTGCCAGCAGTTGGGAGGCACGTCAGGATACGCAGTATTTT,TRBJ2-3,TRBV28,-,-
CSVDGVFRATGTDQETQYF,TGCAGCGTTGATGGGGTTTTCAGGGCGACCGGGACCGATCAAGAGACCCAGTACTTC,TRBJ2-5,TRBV29-1,-,few
CASSRNPYNSPLHF,TGTGCCAGCAGTCGAAACCCCTATAATTCACCCCTCCACTTT,TRBJ1-6,TRBV6-5,-,-
CASSFGAGNYGYTF,TGTGCCAGCAGCTTTGGGGCAGGGAACTATGGCTACACCTTC,TRBJ1-2,TRBV7-3,-,-
CASSTWGGGQYF,TGTGCCAGCAGTACGTGGGGGGGAGGGCAGTACTTC,TRBJ2-5,TRBV6-6,TRBD2,-
CASSPSAGTAYEQYF,TGTGCCAGCAGCCCATCTGCCGGGACGGCCTACGAGCAGTACTTC,TRBJ2-7,TRBV3-1,-,-
CSATGVSKDTQYF,TGCAGTGCTACAGGAGTTTCTAAGGATACGCAGTATTTT,TRBJ2-3,TRBV20-1,-,-
CASSLGSGLEIYNEQFF,TGTGCCAGCAGCTTAGGGTCGGGACTGGAAATTTACAATGAGCAGTTCTTC,TRBJ2-1,TRBV7-8,-,once
CASSLGGVSSYEQYF,TGTGCCAGCAGCTTAGGCGGAGTCAGCTCCTACGAGCAGTACTTC,TRBJ2-7,TRBV7-2,-,few
CVLQAGETNQPQHF,TGTGTCCTCCAAGCGGGTGAGACTAATCAGCCCCAGCATTTT,TRBJ1-5,TRBV3-1,-,-
CSARDRVDQETQYF,TGCAGTGCTAGAGATAGGGTGGACCAAGAGACCCAGTACTTC,TRBJ2-5,TRBV20-1,-,-
CSATPRDTQYF,TGCAGTGCGACACCCAGGGATACGCAGTATTTT,TRBJ2-3,TRBV20-1,-,-
CASSLRGGRNLETQYF,TGTGCCAGCAGCTTAAGGGGCGGGAGGAATTTGGAGACCCAGTACTTC,TRBJ2-5,TRBV12-3/TRBV12-4,TRBD2,-
CASSPTPRVEAFF,TGTGCCAGCAGCCCAACACCAAGGGTTGAAGCTTTCTTT,TRBJ1-1,TRBV9,-,-
CATQGSLDEQFF,TGCGCCACCCAGGGAAGCTTGGATGAGCAGTTCTTC,TRBJ2-1,TRBV10-2,-,-
CATSDLGRPQHF,TGTGCCACCAGTGATTTAGGACGGCCCCAGCATTTT,TRBJ1-5,TRBV24-1,-,once
CASSQGGRGSYGYTF,TGCGCCAGCAGCCAAGGGGGCAGGGGTTCCTATGGCTACACCTTC,TRBJ1-2,TRBV4-1,-,few
CSARVPSDTQYF,TGCAGTGCTAGAGTGCCGTCAGATACGCAGTATTTT,TRBJ2-3,TRBV20-1,-,-